This T cell receptor (beta chain) was captured by sequencing in a study of blood T cell repertoires in COVID-19. Study background: PBMCs, B-cell-depleted T cells, or T cells were the source of the cDNA or gDNA that made up the material.

Which cohort a participant joined came from the clinical history participants gave. Authors' data handling: Amplification of reference gene primers provided the estimated nucleated cell counts. Clones were sequenced by immunoSEQ multiplex PCR, and TCRdb holds only the in-frame ones, with some missing. The V and J calls and clone size were taken over from that table, and D and trimming were inferred from the DNA. The sample consists of about 400,000 clones, 88% of them appearing once. Germline values: CDR1 MGHRA, CDR2 YSYEKL. CDR3 length equals 15 residues. V dropped 0 bases and J dropped 5 bases, with 13 bases sitting between them.

Source material: PBMCs or T cells enriched from blood (not recorded which). The V call is TRBV4-1, the J call TRBJ1-1; the D gene is possibly TRBD1 (5 bases). This clonotype was sampled from a woman between 25 and 40 years old with acute COVID-19. The CDR3 spells CASSQDLFKGTEAFF. The CDR3 DNA follows: TGCGCCAGCAGCCAAGACCTTTTTAAGGGGACTGAAGCTTTCTTT.